The text below deals with one T cell receptor beta chain. Germline CDR1 reads MNHEY; CDR2 reads SMNVEV (reference sequence). V was shortened by 8 bases and J by 4 bases, with 10 bases between the two germline ends. The CDR3 is 12 amino acids. The sample comes from a study of T-cell memory formation after mild COVID-19. TCRdb reanalysed the 5' RACE reads using MiXCR and keeps one entry per CDR3 protein. The sample yields 250,000 to 300,000 distinct CDR3 sequences, 7% to 10% seen once. The sample comprised PBMCs or a T cell subset sorted from them (not recorded which). This sequence originates from a man younger than 35 who had mild COVID-19 (a few samples of this study predate the infection). Cell type and time point are not known. This chain links TRBV27 with TRBJ2-3, with unresolved D. CDR3 in DNA: TGTGCCAGCGGCCTGATGGCAGATACGCAGTATTTT. Encoded protein: CASGLMADTQYF.